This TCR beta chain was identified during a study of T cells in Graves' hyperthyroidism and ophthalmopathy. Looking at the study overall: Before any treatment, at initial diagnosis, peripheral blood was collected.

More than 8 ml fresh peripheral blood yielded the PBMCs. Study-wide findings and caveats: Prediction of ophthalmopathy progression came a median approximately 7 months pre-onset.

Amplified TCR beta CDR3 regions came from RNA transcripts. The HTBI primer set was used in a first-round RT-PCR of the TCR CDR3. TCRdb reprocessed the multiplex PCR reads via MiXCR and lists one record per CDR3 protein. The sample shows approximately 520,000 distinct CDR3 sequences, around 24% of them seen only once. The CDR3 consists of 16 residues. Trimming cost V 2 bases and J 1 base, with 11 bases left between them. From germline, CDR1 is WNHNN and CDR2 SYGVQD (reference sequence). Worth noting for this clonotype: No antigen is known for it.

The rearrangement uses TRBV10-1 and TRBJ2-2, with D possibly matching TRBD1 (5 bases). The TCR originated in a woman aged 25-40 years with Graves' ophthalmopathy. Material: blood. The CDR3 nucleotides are TGCGCCAGCAGTGAGGGACATCACAAGAACACCGGGGAGCTGTTTTTT. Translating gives CASSEGHHKNTGELFF.